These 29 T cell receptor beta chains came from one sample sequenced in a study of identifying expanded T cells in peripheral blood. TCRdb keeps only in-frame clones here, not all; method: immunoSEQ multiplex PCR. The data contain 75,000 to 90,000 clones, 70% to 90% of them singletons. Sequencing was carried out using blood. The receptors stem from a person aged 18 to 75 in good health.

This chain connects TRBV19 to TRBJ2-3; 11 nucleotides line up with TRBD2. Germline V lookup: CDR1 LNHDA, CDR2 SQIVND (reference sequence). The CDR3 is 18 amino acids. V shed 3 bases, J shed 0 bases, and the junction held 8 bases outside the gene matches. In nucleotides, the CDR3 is TGTGCCAGTAGTATTACTAGCGGGGGTTTTTCTAGCACAGATACGCAGTATTTT. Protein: CASSITSGGFSSTDTQYF.

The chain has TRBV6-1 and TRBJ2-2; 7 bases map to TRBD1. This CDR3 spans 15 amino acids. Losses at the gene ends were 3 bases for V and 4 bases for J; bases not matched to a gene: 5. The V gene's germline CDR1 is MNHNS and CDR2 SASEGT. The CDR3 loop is CASSETGKGTGELFF. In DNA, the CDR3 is TGTGCCAGCAGTGAGACAGGGAAGGGCACCGGGGAGCTGTTTTTT.

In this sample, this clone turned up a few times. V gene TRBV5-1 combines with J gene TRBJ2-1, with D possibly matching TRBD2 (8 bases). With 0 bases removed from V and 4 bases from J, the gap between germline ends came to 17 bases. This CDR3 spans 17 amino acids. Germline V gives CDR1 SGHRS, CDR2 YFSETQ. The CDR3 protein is CASSLASSGGQYNEQFF. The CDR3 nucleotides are TGCGCCAGCAGCTTGGCCTCAAGCGGGGGACAGTACAATGAGCAGTTCTTC.

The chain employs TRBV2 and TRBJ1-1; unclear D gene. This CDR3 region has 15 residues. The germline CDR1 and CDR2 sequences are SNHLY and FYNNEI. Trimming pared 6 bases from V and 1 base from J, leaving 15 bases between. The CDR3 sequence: CASRIPGSPNTEAFF. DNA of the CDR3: TGTGCCAGCAGGATCCCGGGTAGTCCGAACACTGAAGCTTTCTTT.

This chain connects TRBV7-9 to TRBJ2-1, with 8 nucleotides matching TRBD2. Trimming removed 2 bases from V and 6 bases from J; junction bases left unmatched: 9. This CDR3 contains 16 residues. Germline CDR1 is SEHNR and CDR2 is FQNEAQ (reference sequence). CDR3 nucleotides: TGTGCCAGCAGCTTAACAGGGCGGGGGGCGTCCAATGAGCAGTTCTTC. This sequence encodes CASSLTGRGASNEQFF.

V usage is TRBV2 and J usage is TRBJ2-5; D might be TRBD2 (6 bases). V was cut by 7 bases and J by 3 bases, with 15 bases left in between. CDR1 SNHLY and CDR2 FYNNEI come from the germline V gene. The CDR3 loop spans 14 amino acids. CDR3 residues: CASIFGGTKETQYF. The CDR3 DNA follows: TGTGCCAGCATATTTGGGGGGACCAAAGAGACCCAGTACTTC.

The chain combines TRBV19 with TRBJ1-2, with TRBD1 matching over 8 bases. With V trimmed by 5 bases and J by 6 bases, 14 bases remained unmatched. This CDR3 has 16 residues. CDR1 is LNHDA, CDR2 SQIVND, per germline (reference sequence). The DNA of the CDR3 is TGTGCCAGTAGTCCGGTGGCAGGGGGCCCGAGGGATGGCTACACCTTC. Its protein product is CASSPVAGGPRDGYTF. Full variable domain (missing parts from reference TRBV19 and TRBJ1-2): DGGITQSPKYLFRKEGQNVTLSCEQNLNHDAMYWYRQDPGQGLRLIYYSQIVNDFQKGDIAEGYSVSREKKESFPLTVTSAQKNPTAFYLCASSPVAGGPRDGYTFGSGTRLTVV.

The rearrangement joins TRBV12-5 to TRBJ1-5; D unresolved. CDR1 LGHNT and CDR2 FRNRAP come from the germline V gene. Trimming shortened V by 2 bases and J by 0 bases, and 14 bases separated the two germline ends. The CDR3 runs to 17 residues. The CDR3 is CASGLNRQTNSNQPQHF. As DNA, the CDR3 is TGTGCTAGTGGTTTGAACCGACAAACAAATAGCAATCAGCCCCAGCATTTT.

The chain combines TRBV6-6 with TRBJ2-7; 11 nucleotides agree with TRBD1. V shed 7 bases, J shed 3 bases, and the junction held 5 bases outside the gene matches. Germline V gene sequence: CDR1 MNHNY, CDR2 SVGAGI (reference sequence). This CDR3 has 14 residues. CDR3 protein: CASTTGTGGYEQYF. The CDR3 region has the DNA TGTGCCAGCACGACCGGGACAGGGGGCTACGAGCAGTACTTC.

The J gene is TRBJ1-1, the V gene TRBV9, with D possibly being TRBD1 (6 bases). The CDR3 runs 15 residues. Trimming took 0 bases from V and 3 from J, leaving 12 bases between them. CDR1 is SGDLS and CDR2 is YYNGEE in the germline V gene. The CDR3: CASSVGDMLHTEAFF. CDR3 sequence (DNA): TGTGCCAGCAGCGTAGGGGACATGCTTCACACTGAAGCTTTCTTT.

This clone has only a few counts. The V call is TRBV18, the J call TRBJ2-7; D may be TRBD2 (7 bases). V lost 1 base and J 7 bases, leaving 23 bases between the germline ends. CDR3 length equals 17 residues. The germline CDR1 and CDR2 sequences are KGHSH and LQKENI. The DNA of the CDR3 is TGTGCCAGCTCACCACGGGGGGGCCAGCGGGGAGCGTGGGAGCAGTACTTC. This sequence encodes CASSPRGGQRGAWEQYF. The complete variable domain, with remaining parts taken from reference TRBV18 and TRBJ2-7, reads NAGVMQNPRHLVRRRGQEARLRCSPMKGHSHVYWYRQLPEEGLKFMVYLQKENIIDESGMPKERFSAEFPKEGPSILRIQQVVRGDSAAYFCASSPRGGQRGAWEQYFGPGTRLTVT.

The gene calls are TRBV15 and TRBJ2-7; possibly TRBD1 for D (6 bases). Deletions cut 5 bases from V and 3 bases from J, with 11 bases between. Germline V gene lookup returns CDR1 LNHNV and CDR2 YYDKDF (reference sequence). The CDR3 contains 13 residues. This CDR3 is CATSYKQGYEQYF. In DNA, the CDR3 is TGTGCCACCAGCTACAAACAGGGCTACGAGCAGTACTTC. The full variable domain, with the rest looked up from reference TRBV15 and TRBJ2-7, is DAMVIQNPRYQVTQFGKPVTLSCSQTLNHNVMYWYQQKSSQAPKLLFHYYDKDFNNEADTPDNFQSRRPNTSFCFLDIRSPGLGDTAMYLCATSYKQGYEQYFGPGTRLTVT.

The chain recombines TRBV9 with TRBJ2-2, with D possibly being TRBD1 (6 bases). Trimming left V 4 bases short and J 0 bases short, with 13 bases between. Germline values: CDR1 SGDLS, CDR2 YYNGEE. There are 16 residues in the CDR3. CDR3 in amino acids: CASSPRGTPNTGELFF. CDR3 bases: TGTGCCAGCAGCCCGAGAGGGACACCGAACACCGGGGAGCTGTTTTTT.

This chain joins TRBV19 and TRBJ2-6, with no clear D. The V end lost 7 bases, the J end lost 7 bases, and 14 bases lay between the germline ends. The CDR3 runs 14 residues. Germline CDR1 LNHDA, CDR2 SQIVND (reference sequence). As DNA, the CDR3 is TGTGCCAGTACCTATCAGGAACCTGCCAACGTCCTGACTTTC. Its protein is CASTYQEPANVLTF.

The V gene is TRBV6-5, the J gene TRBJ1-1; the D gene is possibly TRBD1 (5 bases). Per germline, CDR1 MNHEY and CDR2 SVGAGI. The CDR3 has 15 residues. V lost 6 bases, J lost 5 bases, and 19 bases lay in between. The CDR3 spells CASRPPVGDWTEAFF. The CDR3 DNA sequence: TGTGCCAGCAGGCCGCCGGTGGGGGACTGGACTGAAGCTTTCTTT.

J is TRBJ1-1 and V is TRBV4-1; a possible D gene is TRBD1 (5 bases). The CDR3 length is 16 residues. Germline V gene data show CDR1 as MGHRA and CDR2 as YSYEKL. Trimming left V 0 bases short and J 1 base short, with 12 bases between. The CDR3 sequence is CASSQDPGRENTEAFF. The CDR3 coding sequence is TGCGCCAGCAGCCAAGACCCGGGACGGGAGAACACTGAAGCTTTCTTT.

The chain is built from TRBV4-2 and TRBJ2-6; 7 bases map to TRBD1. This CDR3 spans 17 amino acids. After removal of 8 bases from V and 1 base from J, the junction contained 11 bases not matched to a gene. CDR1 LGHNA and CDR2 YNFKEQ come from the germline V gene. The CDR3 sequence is CASSPGTAISGANVLTF. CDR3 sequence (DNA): TGTGCCAGCTCCCCCGGGACAGCGATTTCTGGGGCCAACGTCCTGACTTTC.

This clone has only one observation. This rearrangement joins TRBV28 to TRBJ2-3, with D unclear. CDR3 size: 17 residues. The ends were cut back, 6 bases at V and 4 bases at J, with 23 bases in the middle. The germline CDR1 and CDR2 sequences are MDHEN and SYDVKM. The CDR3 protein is CASSTLEARIQADTQYF. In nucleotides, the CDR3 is TGTGCCAGCAGCACCCTCGAAGCTAGAATTCAGGCAGATACGCAGTATTTT. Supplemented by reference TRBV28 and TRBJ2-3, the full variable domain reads DVKVTQSSRYLVKRTGEKVFLECVQDMDHENMFWYRQDPGLGLRLIYFSYDVKMKEKGDIPEGYSVSREKKERFSLILESASTNQTSMYLCASSTLEARIQADTQYFGPGTRLTVL.

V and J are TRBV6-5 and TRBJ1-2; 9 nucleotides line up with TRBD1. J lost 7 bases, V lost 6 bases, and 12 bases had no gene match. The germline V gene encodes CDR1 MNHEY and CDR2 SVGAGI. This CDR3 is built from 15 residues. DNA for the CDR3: TGTGCCAGCAGCCCCAAACTTTGGACAGGGGTTGGCTACACCTTC. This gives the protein CASSPKLWTGVGYTF.

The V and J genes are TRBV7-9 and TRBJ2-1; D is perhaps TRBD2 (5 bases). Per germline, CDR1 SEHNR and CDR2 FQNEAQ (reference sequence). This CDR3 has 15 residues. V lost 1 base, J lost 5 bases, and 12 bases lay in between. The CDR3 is CASSLVTRDDNEQFF. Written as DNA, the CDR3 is TGTGCCAGCAGCTTAGTGACACGGGATGACAATGAGCAGTTCTTC.

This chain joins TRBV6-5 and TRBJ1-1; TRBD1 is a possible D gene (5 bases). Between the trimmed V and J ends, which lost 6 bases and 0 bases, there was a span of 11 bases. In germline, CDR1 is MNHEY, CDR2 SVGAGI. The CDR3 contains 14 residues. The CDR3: CASSLGRMNTEAFF. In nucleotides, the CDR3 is TGTGCCAGCAGCTTGGGACGGATGAACACTGAAGCTTTCTTT.

CDR3 DNA: TGTGCCAGTAGTCTCGGTAGCGGGAGGGCCGTAACAGATACGCAGTATTTT. This translates into CASSLGSGRAVTDTQYF. The chain combines TRBV19 with TRBJ2-3; 11 nucleotides match TRBD2. The trim removed 5 bases at V and 3 bases at J, leaving 10 bases unmatched. From germline, CDR1 is LNHDA and CDR2 SQIVND (reference sequence). The CDR3 is 17 amino acids.

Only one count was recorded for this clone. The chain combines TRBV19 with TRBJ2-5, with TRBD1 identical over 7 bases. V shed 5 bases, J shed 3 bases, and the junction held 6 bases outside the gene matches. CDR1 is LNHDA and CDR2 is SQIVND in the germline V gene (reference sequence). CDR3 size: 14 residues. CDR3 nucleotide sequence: TGTGCCAGTAGTTCCCGACAGGGTAAAGAGACCCAGTACTTC. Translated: CASSSRQGKETQYF.

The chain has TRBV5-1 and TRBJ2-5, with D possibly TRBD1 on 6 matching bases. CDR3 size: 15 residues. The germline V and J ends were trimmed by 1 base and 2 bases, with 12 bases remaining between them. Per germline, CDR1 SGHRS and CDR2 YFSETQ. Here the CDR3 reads CASSLWQGLQETQYF. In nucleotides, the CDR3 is TGCGCCAGCAGCTTGTGGCAGGGGCTACAAGAGACCCAGTACTTC. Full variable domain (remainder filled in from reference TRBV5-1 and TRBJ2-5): KAGVTQTPRYLIKTRGQQVTLSCSPISGHRSVSWYQQTPGQGLQFLFEYFSETQRNKGNFPGRFSGRQFSNSRSEMNVSTLELGDSALYLCASSLWQGLQETQYFGPGTRLLVL.

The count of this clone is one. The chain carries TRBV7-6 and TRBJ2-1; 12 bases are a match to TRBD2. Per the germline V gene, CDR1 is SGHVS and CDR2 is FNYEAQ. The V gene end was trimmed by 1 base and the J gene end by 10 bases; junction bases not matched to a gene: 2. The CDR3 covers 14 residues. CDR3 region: CASSLGTSGIEQFF. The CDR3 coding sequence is TGTGCCAGCAGCTTAGGGACTAGCGGGATAGAGCAGTTCTTC.

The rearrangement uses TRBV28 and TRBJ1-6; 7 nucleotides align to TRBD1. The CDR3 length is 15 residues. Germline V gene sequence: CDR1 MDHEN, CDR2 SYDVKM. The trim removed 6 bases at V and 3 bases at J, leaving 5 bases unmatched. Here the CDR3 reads CASRRGTVYNSPLHF. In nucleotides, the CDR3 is TGTGCCAGCAGAAGGGGGACAGTCTATAATTCACCCCTCCACTTT.

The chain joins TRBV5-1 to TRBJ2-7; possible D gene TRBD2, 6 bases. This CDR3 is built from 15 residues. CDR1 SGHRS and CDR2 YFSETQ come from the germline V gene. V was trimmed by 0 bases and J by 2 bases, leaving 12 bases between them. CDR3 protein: CASSLAEGGTYEQYF. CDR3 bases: TGCGCCAGCAGCTTGGCCGAGGGAGGCACCTACGAGCAGTACTTC.

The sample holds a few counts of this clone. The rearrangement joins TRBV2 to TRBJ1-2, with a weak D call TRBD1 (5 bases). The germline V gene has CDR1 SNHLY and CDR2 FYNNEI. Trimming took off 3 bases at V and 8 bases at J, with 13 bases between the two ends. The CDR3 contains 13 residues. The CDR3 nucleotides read TGTGCCAGCAGTGAGGGGGAGCGGCACGGCTACACCTTC. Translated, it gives CASSEGERHGYTF.

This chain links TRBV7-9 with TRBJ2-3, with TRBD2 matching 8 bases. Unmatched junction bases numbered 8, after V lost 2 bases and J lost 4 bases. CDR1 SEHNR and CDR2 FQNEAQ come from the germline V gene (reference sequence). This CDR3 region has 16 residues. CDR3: CASSLQAGGRADTQYF. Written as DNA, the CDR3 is TGTGCCAGCAGCTTACAGGCGGGAGGTCGGGCAGATACGCAGTATTTT.